Shown below are 16 T cell receptor beta chains from a single sample sequenced in a study of blood T cell repertoires in COVID-19. The assay was immunoSEQ multiplex PCR, and TCRdb's table has in-frame clones only and misses some. The sample yields 50,000 to 60,000 clones, around 85% seen once. Sequencing used peripheral blood. The source of these receptors is a human donor in a cohort sampled during active COVID-19.

Regarding this clone: Different DNA sequences within this sample yield the same CDR3. The rearrangement uses TRBV7-6 and TRBJ2-2; 12 bases match TRBD1. V was pared by 3 bases and J by 5 bases, with 1 base of the junction left unmatched. Germline V lookup: CDR1 SGHVS, CDR2 FNYEAQ. The CDR3 extends over 15 amino acids. The CDR3 loop reads CASSLGQGATGELFF. DNA of the CDR3: TGTGCCAGCAGCTTGGGACAGGGGGCTACCGGGGAGCTGTTTTTT.

This clone was seen once. The V gene is TRBV6-2 or TRBV6-3, the J gene TRBJ2-5; 7 bases line up with TRBD1. V trimming: 5 bases; J trimming: 2 bases; junction bases outside the gene matches: 5. The CDR3 sequence is 14 residues long. Germline CDR1 is MNHEY and CDR2 is SVGEGT. The CDR3 DNA follows: TGTGCCAGCAGTAGACAGGGACCACAAGAGACCCAGTACTTC. Its translation: CASSRQGPQETQYF.

The rearrangement links TRBV13 to TRBJ2-3; the match to TRBD2 covers 10 bases. CDR3 length: 17 residues. Germline trimming cut 5 bases from V and 2 bases from J; bases unmatched to any gene: 10. CDR1 is PRHDT, CDR2 FYEKMQ, per germline (reference sequence). CDR3 region: CASSPRVSGRNTDTQYF. In nucleotides, the CDR3 is TGTGCCAGCAGCCCCCGGGTTAGCGGGAGGAACACAGATACGCAGTATTTT. Drawing the rest from reference TRBV13 and TRBJ2-3, the complete variable domain is AAGVIQSPRHLIKEKRETATLKCYPIPRHDTVYWYQQGPGQDPQFLISFYEKMQSDKGSIPDRFSAQQFSDYHSELNMSSLELGDSALYFCASSPRVSGRNTDTQYFGPGTRLTVL.

The V gene is TRBV6-2 or TRBV6-3, the J gene TRBJ2-6, with TRBD2 as a possible D gene (5 bases). V was pared by 6 bases and J by 0 bases, with 12 bases between. This CDR3 is built from 16 residues. Germline V gives CDR1 MNHEY, CDR2 SVGEGT. The CDR3 bases are TGTGCCAGCAGCACCGGGGTGCTCTCTGGGGCCAACGTCCTGACTTTC. Translation: CASSTGVLSGANVLTF.

The gene calls are TRBV19 and TRBJ2-6; 8 bases map to TRBD1. This CDR3 has 18 residues. Trimming at V came to 0 bases and at J to 3 bases, leaving 7 bases not matched to a gene. CDR1 and CDR2 from the germline V gene are LNHDA and SQIVND (reference sequence). DNA for the CDR3: TGTGCCAGTAGTATAGAGGGCAGGGGGCAAAATGGGGCCAACGTCCTGACTTTC. Protein sequence: CASSIEGRGQNGANVLTF.

The chain uses TRBV11-2 and TRBJ2-3, with 7 bases that match TRBD2. Unmatched junction bases numbered 11, after V lost 7 bases and J lost 7 bases. The CDR3 covers 14 residues. Germline CDR1 is SGHAT and CDR2 is FQNNGV. DNA of the CDR3: TGTGCCAGCATCCCGGGACTAAGATCTTATACGCAGTATTTT. It yields the protein CASIPGLRSYTQYF.

The rearrangement links TRBV2 to TRBJ2-1; the match to TRBD2 covers 8 bases. CDR3 size: 14 residues. The germline V gene encodes CDR1 SNHLY and CDR2 FYNNEI. V lost 8 bases and J lost 8; bases outside the gene matches: 11. CDR3 protein: CASRLAREVYEQFF. CDR3 DNA: TGTGCCAGCCGACTAGCGAGGGAGGTCTATGAGCAGTTCTTC.

The rearrangement links TRBV7-2 to TRBJ2-5, with D tentatively TRBD1 (8 bases). Germline values: CDR1 SGHTA, CDR2 FQGNSA. The CDR3 spans 15 residues. Trimming cost V 6 bases and J 1 base, with 15 bases left between them. As DNA, the CDR3 is TGTGCCAGCAGTTCTAACAGGGGGGGCCAAGAGACCCAGTACTTC. This gives the protein CASSSNRGGQETQYF.

The J gene is TRBJ2-1, the V gene TRBV11-1; 8 nucleotides agree with TRBD2. With V trimmed by 5 bases and J by 10 bases, 10 bases remained unmatched. The germline CDR1 and CDR2 sequences are SGHAT and FQDESV (reference sequence). This CDR3 is 14 amino acids long. The CDR3 region is CASSPLAGISEQFF. Here the CDR3 DNA reads TGTGCCAGCAGCCCTTTAGCGGGGATATCGGAGCAGTTCTTC.

The chain uses TRBV30 and TRBJ2-3; 9 nucleotides match TRBD2. The CDR3 is 15 residues long. Trimming took 2 bases from V and 3 from J; bases not matched to a gene: 6. CDR1 is GTSNPN and CDR2 is SVGIG in the germline V gene (reference sequence). The CDR3 loop reads CAWSQLAGVTDTQYF. CDR3 sequence (DNA): TGTGCCTGGAGTCAACTAGCGGGCGTGACAGATACGCAGTATTTT.

The table lists this clone with a few counts. The V call is TRBV7-9, the J call TRBJ1-1, with D hard to call. Germline V gene lookup returns CDR1 SEHNR and CDR2 FQNEAQ (reference sequence). V lost 3 bases to trimming and J lost 5 bases, with 13 bases between them. The CDR3 loop spans 14 amino acids. The CDR3 coding sequence is TGTGCCAGCAGCTTTAGTATACGGGGAACTGAAGCTTTCTTT. This codes for CASSFSIRGTEAFF.

The chain recombines TRBV4-2 with TRBJ2-7, with a possible D match to TRBD2 (6 bases). The V gene lost 0 bases and the J gene lost 7 bases, with 13 bases spanning the gap. This CDR3 contains 14 residues. Germline CDR1 reads LGHNA; CDR2 reads YNFKEQ. The CDR3 DNA is TGTGCCAGCAGCCAAGATCTCCGGGAGCGGGAGCAGTACTTC. This gives the protein CASSQDLREREQYF.

V gene TRBV7-8 combines with J gene TRBJ2-2; D may be TRBD1 (5 bases). With 4 bases removed from V and 2 bases from J, the gap between germline ends came to 20 bases. CDR1 SGHVS and CDR2 FQNEAQ come from the germline V gene. This CDR3 contains 18 residues. For the CDR3, the DNA is TGTGCCAGCAGCTCCGTCAATCTACCGACAGCCAACACCGGGGAGCTGTTTTTT. Protein sequence: CASSSVNLPTANTGELFF.

This chain uses TRBV5-1 with TRBJ1-4; 8 nucleotides match TRBD1. V was clipped by 7 bases and J by 5 bases; unmatched bases: 10. The CDR3 extends over 15 amino acids. CDR1 and CDR2 from the germline V gene are SGHRS and YFSETQ. The CDR3: CASQASGQGNEKLFF. The CDR3 DNA follows: TGCGCCAGCCAAGCTTCTGGACAGGGCAATGAAAAACTGTTTTTT.

The chain carries TRBV7-2 and TRBJ1-4, with D hard to call. This CDR3 comprises 16 residues. Trimming removed 1 base from V and 0 bases from J, with 9 bases in between. The V gene's germline CDR1 is SGHTA and CDR2 FQGNSA. CDR3 DNA sequence: TGTGCCAGCAGCTTAGAGTACACCTCAACTAATGAAAAACTGTTTTTT. Encoded protein: CASSLEYTSTNEKLFF.

This clone was picked up one time. The CDR3 DNA reads as TGTGCCAGCAGCTTAGAGAGCGGGACCTCCTACGAGCAGTACTTC. This gives the protein CASSLESGTSYEQYF. The chain links TRBV7-6 to TRBJ2-7, with 7 bases fitting TRBD2. Looked up from germline, CDR1 is SGHVS and CDR2 is FNYEAQ. This CDR3 has 15 residues. The V gene end was trimmed by 1 base and the J gene end by 0 bases; junction bases not matched to a gene: 3.